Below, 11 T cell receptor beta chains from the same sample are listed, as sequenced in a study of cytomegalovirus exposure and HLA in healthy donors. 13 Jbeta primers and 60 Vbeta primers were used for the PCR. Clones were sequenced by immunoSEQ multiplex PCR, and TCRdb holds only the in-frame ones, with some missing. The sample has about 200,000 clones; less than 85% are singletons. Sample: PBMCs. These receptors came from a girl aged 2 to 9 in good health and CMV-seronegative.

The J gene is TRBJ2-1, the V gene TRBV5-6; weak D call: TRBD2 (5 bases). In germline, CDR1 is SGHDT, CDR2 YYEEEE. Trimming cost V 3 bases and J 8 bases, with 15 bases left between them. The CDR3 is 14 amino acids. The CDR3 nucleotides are TGTGCCAGCAGCTCCGGACTGGTGTTTGATGAGCAGTTCTTC. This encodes CASSSGLVFDEQFF. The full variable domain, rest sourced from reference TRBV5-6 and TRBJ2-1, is DAGVTQSPTHLIKTRGQQVTLRCSPKSGHDTVSWYQQALGQGPQFIFQYYEEEERQRGNFPDRFSGHQFPNYSSELNVNALLLGDSALYLCASSSGLVFDEQFFGPGTRLTVL.

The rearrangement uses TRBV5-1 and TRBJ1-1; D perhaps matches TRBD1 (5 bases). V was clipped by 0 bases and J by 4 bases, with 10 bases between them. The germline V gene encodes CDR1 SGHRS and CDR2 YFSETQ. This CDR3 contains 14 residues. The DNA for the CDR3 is TGCGCCAGCAGCTTGGACGGGGGAGCCACTGAAGCTTTCTTT. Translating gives CASSLDGGATEAFF.

This chain's CDR3 is CASSEQGGADEQYF. The CDR3 DNA reads as TGTGCCAGCAGTGAGCAGGGAGGAGCAGACGAGCAGTACTTC. The rearrangement joins TRBV2 to TRBJ2-7; a possible D gene is TRBD2 (6 bases). V dropped 3 bases and J dropped 5 bases, with 14 bases sitting between them. This CDR3 is built from 14 residues. Looked up from germline, CDR1 is SNHLY and CDR2 is FYNNEI.

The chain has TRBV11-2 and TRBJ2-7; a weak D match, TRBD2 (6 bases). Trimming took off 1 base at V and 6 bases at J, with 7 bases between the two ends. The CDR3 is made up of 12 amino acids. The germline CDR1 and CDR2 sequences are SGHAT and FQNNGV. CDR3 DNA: TGTGCCAGCAGCTTAGTAGCGGCCGAGCAGTACTTC. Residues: CASSLVAAEQYF.

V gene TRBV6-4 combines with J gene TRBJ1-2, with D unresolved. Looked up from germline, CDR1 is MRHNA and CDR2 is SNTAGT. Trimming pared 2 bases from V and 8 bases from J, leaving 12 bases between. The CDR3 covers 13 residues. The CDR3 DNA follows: TGTGCCAGCAGTGACGGGTATGAGGGCGGCTACACCTTC. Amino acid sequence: CASSDGYEGGYTF.

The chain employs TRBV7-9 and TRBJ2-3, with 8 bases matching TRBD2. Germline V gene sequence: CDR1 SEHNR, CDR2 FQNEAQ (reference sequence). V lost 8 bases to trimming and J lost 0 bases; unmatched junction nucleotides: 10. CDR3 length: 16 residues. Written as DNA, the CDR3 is TGTGCCAGCTACCGGGGGGGCCTTTCAAGCACAGATACGCAGTATTTT. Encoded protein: CASYRGGLSSTDTQYF.

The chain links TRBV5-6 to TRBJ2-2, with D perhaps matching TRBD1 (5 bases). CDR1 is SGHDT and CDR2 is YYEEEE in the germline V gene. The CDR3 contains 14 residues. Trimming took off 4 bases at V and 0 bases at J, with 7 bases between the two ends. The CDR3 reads CASSADTNTGELFF. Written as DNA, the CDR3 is TGTGCCAGCAGCGCGGACACGAACACCGGGGAGCTGTTTTTT.

Written as DNA, the CDR3 is TGTGCCAGCGTCACCCTCTGGGACAGGGACTCACCCCTCCACTTT. Its protein product is CASVTLWDRDSPLHF. The rearrangement uses TRBV2 and TRBJ1-6; 9 nucleotides match TRBD1. J gave up 10 bases and V 8 bases, and 12 bases lay outside the gene matches. Germline values: CDR1 SNHLY, CDR2 FYNNEI. The CDR3 covers 15 residues. The variable domain in full, completed from reference TRBV2 and TRBJ1-6, reads EPEVTQTPSHQVTQMGQEVILRCVPISNHLYFYWYRQILGQKVEFLVSFYNNEISEKSEIFDDQFSVERPDGSNFTLKIRSTKLEDSAMYFCASVTLWDRDSPLHFGNGTRLTVT.

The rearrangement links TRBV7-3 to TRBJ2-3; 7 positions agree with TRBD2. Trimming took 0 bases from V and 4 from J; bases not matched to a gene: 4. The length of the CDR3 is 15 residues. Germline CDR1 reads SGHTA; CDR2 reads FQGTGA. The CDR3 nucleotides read TGTGCCAGCAGCTTAACGGGAGGGCACGCAGATACGCAGTATTTT. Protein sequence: CASSLTGGHADTQYF. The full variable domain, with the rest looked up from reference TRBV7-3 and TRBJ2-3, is GAGVSQTPSNKVTEKGKYVELRCDPISGHTALYWYRQSLGQGPEFLIYFQGTGAADDSGLPNDRFFAVRPEGSVSTLKIQRTERGDSAVYLCASSLTGGHADTQYFGPGTRLTVL.

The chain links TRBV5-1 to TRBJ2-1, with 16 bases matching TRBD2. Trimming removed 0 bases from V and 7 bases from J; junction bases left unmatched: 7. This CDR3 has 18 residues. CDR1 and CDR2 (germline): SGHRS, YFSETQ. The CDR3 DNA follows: TGCGCCAGCAGCTTGGCAGGGACTAGCGGGAGGGGAATGAATGAGCAGTTCTTC. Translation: CASSLAGTSGRGMNEQFF. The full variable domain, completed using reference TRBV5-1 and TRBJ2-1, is KAGVTQTPRYLIKTRGQQVTLSCSPISGHRSVSWYQQTPGQGLQFLFEYFSETQRNKGNFPGRFSGRQFSNSRSEMNVSTLELGDSALYLCASSLAGTSGRGMNEQFFGPGTRLTVL.

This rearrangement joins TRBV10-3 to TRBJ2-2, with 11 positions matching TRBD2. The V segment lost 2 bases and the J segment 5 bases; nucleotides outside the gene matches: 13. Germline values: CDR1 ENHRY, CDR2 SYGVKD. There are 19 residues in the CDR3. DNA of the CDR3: TGTGCCATCAGTGAGATTGCTGGTCGTAGCGGGAGGGGAACCGGGGAGCTGTTTTTT. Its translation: CAISEIAGRSGRGTGELFF.